The entry below describes one TCR beta chain. The data were obtained in a study of blood T cell repertoires in COVID-19. In the study overall: The origin of the acute and convalescent COVID-19 samples was the United States, Italy and Spain. In each case, the material was cDNA or gDNA derived from T cells, B-cell-depleted T cells, or PBMCs.

Per the original methods: Amplification of reference gene primers was used by the study to estimate nucleated cell counts. Measured with immunoSEQ multiplex PCR; TCRdb has only the in-frame clones, and not every one. Clonal size and the V and J genes are those of that table, whereas D and trimming came from the DNA. The sample contains 110,000 to 150,000 clones, over 70% of which appear only once. This CDR3 comprises 14 residues. Germline CDR1 KGHSH, CDR2 LQKENI. V lost 2 bases to trimming and J lost 8 bases, with 15 bases between them. The chain joins TRBV18 to TRBJ1-1; no reliable D call. Source material: peripheral blood. The origin of this receptor is a woman between 50 and 59 years old with acute or convalescent COVID-19. The CDR3 region is CASSPSQSESEAFF. In DNA form, the CDR3 reads TGTGCCAGCTCACCATCACAGAGTGAGTCCGAAGCTTTCTTT.